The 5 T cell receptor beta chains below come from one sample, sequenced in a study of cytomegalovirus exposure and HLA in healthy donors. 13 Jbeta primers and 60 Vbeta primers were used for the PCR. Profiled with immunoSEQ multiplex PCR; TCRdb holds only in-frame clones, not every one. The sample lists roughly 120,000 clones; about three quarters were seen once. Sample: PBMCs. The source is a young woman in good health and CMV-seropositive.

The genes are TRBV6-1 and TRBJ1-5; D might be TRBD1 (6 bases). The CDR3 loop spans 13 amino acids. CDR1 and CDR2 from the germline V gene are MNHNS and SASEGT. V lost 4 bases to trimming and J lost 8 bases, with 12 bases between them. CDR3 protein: CASSATGLEPQHF. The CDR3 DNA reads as TGTGCCAGCAGTGCTACAGGGTTGGAGCCCCAGCATTTT.

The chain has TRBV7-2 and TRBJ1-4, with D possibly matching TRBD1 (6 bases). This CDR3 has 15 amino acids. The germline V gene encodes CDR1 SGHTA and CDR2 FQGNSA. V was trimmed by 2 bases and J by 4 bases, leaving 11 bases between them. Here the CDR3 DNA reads TGTGCCAGCAGCTTATGGAAGGGGGATAATGAAAAACTGTTTTTT. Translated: CASSLWKGDNEKLFF.

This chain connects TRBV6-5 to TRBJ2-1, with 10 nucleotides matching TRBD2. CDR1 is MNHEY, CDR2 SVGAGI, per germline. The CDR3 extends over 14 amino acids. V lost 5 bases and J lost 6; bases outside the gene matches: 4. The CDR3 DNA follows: TGTGCCAGCAGTCCAACTAGCGGGGTCAATGAGCAGTTCTTC. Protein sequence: CASSPTSGVNEQFF.

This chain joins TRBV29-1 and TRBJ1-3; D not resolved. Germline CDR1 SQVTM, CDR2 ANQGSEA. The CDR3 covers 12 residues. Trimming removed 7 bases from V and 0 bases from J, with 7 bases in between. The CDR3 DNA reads TGCAGCGCCCCCTTCTCTGGAAACACCATATATTTT. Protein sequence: CSAPFSGNTIYF.

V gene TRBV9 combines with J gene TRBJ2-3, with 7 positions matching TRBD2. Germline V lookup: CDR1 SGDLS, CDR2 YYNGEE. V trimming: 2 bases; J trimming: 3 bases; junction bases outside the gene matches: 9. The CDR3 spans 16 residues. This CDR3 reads CASSVFRGEGTDTQYF. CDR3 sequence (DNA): TGTGCCAGCAGCGTCTTCCGGGGGGAGGGGACAGATACGCAGTATTTT. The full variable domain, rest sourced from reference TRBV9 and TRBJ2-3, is DSGVTQTPKHLITATGQRVTLRCSPRSGDLSVYWYQQSLDQGLQFLIQYYNGEERAKGNILERFSAQQFPDLHSELNLSSLELGDSALYFCASSVFRGEGTDTQYFGPGTRLTVL.